This entry features one T cell receptor beta chain sequence. The antigen is unknown. The PCR employed 60 Vbeta primers together with 13 Jbeta primers. Libraries were prepared by immunoSEQ multiplex PCR; TCRdb keeps only in-frame clonotypes and omits some of them. The table has about 190,000 clones, 75% to 85% seen once; the top ten hold approximately 0.8%. The CDR3 runs 19 residues. V lost 3 bases and J lost 2, with 24 bases in between. Germline lookup yields CDR1 SGHTS and CDR2 YDEGEE. This sample was taken from a study of cytomegalovirus exposure and HLA in healthy donors. Overall study results and limits: Being productive about 87% or about 30% of the time was typical of most TCR beta V segments in an earlier analysis. Later analysis showed most CMV-associated TCR beta chains appearing HLA-restricted. A later analysis linked a missense DCLRE1C variant to TCR beta V- and J-gene trimming.

Specimen: PBMCs. The sequence was collected from a woman younger than 35 in good health and CMV-seronegative. The chain carries TRBV5-8 and TRBJ1-5; a possible D gene is TRBD1 (6 bases). The CDR3 spells CASSSPGHEVVKGNQPQHF. CDR3 DNA sequence: TGTGCCAGCAGCTCCCCGGGACACGAGGTTGTTAAGGGCAATCAGCCCCAGCATTTT.